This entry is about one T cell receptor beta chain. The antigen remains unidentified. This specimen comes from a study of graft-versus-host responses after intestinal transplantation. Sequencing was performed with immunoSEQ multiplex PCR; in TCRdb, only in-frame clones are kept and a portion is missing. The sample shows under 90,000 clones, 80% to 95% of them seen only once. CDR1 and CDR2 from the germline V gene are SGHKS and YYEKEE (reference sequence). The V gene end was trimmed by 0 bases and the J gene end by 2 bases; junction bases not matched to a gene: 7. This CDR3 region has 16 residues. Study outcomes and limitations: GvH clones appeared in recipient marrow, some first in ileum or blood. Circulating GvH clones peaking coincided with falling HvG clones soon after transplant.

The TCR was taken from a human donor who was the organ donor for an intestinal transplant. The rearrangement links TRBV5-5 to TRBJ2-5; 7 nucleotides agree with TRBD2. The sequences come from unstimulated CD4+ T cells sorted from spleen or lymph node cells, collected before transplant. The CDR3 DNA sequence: TGTGCCAGCAGCTTGGAGCCTAGCGGAATTCAAGAGACCCAGTACTTC. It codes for CASSLEPSGIQETQYF. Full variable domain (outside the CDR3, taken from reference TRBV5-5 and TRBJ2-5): DAGVTQSPTHLIKTRGQQVTLRCSPISGHKSVSWYQQVLGQGPQFIFQYYEKEERGRGNFPDRFSARQFPNYSSELNVNALLLGDSALYLCASSLEPSGIQETQYFGPGTRLLVL.